This section outlines one T cell receptor (beta chain) sequence together with its context. The entry originates in a study of T cells in localized non-small cell lung cancer. Using immunoSEQ multiplex PCR, the repertoire was profiled, and TCRdb retains in-frame clones only, with some absent. The sample includes about 78,000 clones, approximately 85% of them seen just once. Germline CDR1 MGHDK, CDR2 SYGVNS. Germline trimming cut 2 bases from V and 5 bases from J; bases unmatched to any gene: 7. The CDR3 has 16 residues. This sequence joins TRBV25-1 and TRBJ2-5, with TRBD2 matching 11 bases. The TCR was taken from a man aged 40 to 70 with stage I lung adenocarcinoma. Sequencing was performed on peripheral blood, taken before any cancer treatment. The CDR3 DNA sequence: TGTGCCAGCAGTGAAATTAGGTTAGCGGGAGGGGAGACCCAGTACTTC. Translation gives CASSEIRLAGGETQYF.